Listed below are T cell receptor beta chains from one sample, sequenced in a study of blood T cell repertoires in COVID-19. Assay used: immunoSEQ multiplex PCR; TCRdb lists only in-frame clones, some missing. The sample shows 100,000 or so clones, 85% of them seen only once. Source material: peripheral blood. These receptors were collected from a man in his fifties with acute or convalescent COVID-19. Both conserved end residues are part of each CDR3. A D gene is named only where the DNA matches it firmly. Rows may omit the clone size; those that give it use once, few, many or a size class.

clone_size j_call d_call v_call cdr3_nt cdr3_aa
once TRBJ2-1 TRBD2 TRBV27 TGTGCCAGCAGTTTCTTGGGGGGGGAATACAATGAGCAGTTCTTC CASSFLGGEYNEQFF
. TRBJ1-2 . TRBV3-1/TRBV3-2 TGTGCCAGCAGCCAAAGGGGCACTCATAACTATGGCTACACCTTC CASSQRGTHNYGYTF
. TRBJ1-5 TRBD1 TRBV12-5 TGTGCTAGTGGCCCCACAGGGGGTAGCAATCAGCCCCAGCATTTT CASGPTGGSNQPQHF
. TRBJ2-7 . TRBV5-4 TGTGCCAGCAGCTCAGAAACTAGTAAGGCCTACGAGCAGTACTTC CASSSETSKAYEQYF
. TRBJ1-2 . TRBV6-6 TGTGCCAGCAGAATCATTAACTATGGCTACACCTTC CASRIINYGYTF
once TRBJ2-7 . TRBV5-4 TGTGCCAGCAGCTTGATTGGTGAGGCCCCCTACGAGCAGTACTTC CASSLIGEAPYEQYF
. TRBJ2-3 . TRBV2 TGTGCCAGCAGGCGTCGGACTATCCCGCGACCAGATACGCAGTATTTT CASRRRTIPRPDTQYF
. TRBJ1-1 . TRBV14 TGTGCCAGCAGCCAAATTGGCGGTAGGTCTGCTTTCTTT CASSQIGGRSAFF
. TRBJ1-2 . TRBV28 TGTGCCAGCAGTTCACAGGCAGAAAAATATGGCTACACCTTC CASSSQAEKYGYTF
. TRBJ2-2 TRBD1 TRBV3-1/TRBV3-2 TGTGCCAGCAGCCAAGATTGGGGACAGGGGGCTTACGGGGAGCTGTTTTTT CASSQDWGQGAYGELFF
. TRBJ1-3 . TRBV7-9 TGTGCCAGCAGCCCCTCTACGGGGGGAACAGGAAACACCATATATTTT CASSPSTGGTGNTIYF
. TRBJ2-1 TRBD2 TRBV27 TGTGCCAGCAGTTTCGGTCTAGCGGGTGATGAGCAGTTCTTC CASSFGLAGDEQFF
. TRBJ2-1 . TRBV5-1 TGCGCCAGCAGCTTGGGTGACTTTATCTACAATGAGCAGTTCTTC CASSLGDFIYNEQFF
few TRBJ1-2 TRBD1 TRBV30 TGTGCCTGGAGCAGGGGGTTTGTAGATGGCTACACCTTC CAWSRGFVDGYTF
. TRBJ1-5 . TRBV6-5 TGTGCCAGCAGTACAACTTCAGGGCAGCCCCAGCATTTT CASSTTSGQPQHF
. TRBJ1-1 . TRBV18 TGTGCCAGCTCCTCAGTGGGAGGCACTGAAGCTTTCTTT CASSSVGGTEAFF
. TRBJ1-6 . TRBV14 TGTGCCAGCAGTACAGGGTGGAATTCACCCCTCCACTTT CASSTGWNSPLHF
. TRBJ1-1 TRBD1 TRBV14 TGTGCCAGCAGCCGACAGGGTTACACTGAAGCTTTCTTT CASSRQGYTEAFF
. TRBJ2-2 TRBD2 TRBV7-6 TGTGCCAGCAGCCAGACGAGCGGGGCCACCGGGGAGCTGTTTTTT CASSQTSGATGELFF
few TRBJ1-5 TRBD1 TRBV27 TGTGCCAGCAGTTCACAGGGGGCTGGGAGTCAGCCCCAGCATTTT CASSSQGAGSQPQHF
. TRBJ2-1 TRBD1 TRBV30 TGTGCCTGGAGTGTCTGGGACAGGGGTCTCGATGAGCAGTTCTTC CAWSVWDRGLDEQFF
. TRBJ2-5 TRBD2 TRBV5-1 TGCGCCAGCAGCTTGGAAGCGACTAGCGGGGGGGCCGTGGGGGCCCAGTACTTC CASSLEATSGGAVGAQYF
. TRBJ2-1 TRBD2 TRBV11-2 TGTGCCAGCAGCTCCGGACTAGCGCCTTACAATGAGCAGTTCTTC CASSSGLAPYNEQFF
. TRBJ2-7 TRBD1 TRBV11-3 TGTGCCAGCAGCTTAAACCGGGACAGTAGAGTAATCTACGAGCAGTACTTC CASSLNRDSRVIYEQYF
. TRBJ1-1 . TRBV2 TGTGCCAGCAGGACGACAGGGAACACTGAAGCTTTCTTT CASRTTGNTEAFF
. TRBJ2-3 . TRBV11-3 TGTGCCAGCAGCTTTTCTTCCACAGATACGCAGTATTTT CASSFSSTDTQYF
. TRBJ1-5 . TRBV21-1 TGTGCCAGCAGCAAACCCGAGGGCAGGGGAAATCAGCCCCAGCATTTT CASSKPEGRGNQPQHF
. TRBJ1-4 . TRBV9 TGTGCCAGCAGCAAAGGAGCCGCAACTAATGAAAAACTGTTTTTT CASSKGAATNEKLFF
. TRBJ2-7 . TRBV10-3 TGTGCCATCAGTGAAGGTTTAGCGGACGGCGAGCAGTACTTC CAISEGLADGEQYF
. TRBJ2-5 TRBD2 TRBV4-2 TGTGCCAGCAGCAAACTTAGCGGGGGGGCGGAGACCCAGTACTTC CASSKLSGGAETQYF